What follows describes a single T cell receptor (beta chain). With V trimmed by 0 bases and J by 7 bases, 5 bases remained unmatched. Germline-derived CDR1 and CDR2 are GTSNPN and SVGIG (reference sequence). This CDR3 spans 15 amino acids. This sample was included in a study of HIV-infected patients and healthy controls. Alpha and beta constant-region primers primed reverse transcription of around 550 ng RNA. Alpha and beta chain libraries were made separately by chain-specific third strand synthesis with multiplexing indices. Via MiXCR, TCRdb re-called the 5' RACE reads, giving one row per CDR3 protein. The sample has around 19,000 distinct CDR3 sequences, around 10% seen once; the top ten hold roughly 2.7%. No cell fractionation was done, so the repertoire covers all unsorted peripheral blood T cells.

Sequenced: blood. This sequence joins TRBV30 and TRBJ2-1; 11 bases fit TRBD1. The receptor was derived from an adult in good health. The CDR3 DNA sequence: TGTGCCTGGAGTGTATGGACAGGGGGCGAGAATGAGCAGTTCTTC. Amino acids: CAWSVWTGGENEQFF.